This T cell receptor beta chain was recorded in a study of blood T cell repertoires in COVID-19. The CDR3 has 17 amino acids. Trimming took 4 bases from V and 0 from J; bases not matched to a gene: 5. Looked up from germline, CDR1 is SGDLS and CDR2 is YYNGEE. The table came from immunoSEQ multiplex PCR; TCRdb's copy has only in-frame clones and leaves some out. This table holds about 190,000 clones, around 89% found once. This sequence joins TRBV9 and TRBJ2-6; 9 bases fit TRBD2. The sample taken for sequencing was peripheral blood. This receptor was taken from a man aged 50 to 59 with acute or convalescent COVID-19. This chain's CDR3 is CASSSPTSGSGANVLTF. The CDR3 region has the DNA TGTGCCAGCAGCTCCCCGACTAGCGGCTCTGGGGCCAACGTCCTGACTTTC.